The 4 T cell receptor beta chains given below trace back to one sample, sequenced in a study of blood T cell repertoires in COVID-19. Sequencing used immunoSEQ multiplex PCR; TCRdb keeps in-frame clones, though not all of them. The table shows hundreds of thousands of clones, with 85% to 90% occurring only once. Sequenced sample: PBMCs or T cells enriched from blood (not recorded which). The receptor set was obtained from a man aged 25 to 45 who had recovered from COVID-19.

The V and J genes are TRBV7-6 and TRBJ2-3; 7 bases agree with TRBD1. V was clipped by 1 base and J by 4 bases; unmatched bases: 2. Germline V gene sequence: CDR1 SGHVS, CDR2 FNYEAQ. This CDR3 has 14 residues. DNA for the CDR3: TGTGCCAGCAGCTTAGGCCAGGGGGCAGATACGCAGTATTTT. Its protein product is CASSLGQGADTQYF.

The chain carries TRBV4-1 and TRBJ1-5; possible D gene TRBD1, 5 bases. Between the trimmed V and J ends, which lost 3 bases and 4 bases, there was a span of 13 bases. CDR3 length: 15 residues. In germline, CDR1 is MGHRA, CDR2 YSYEKL. The CDR3 region has the DNA TGCGCCAGCAGCCACTCCGGGACTTCTAATCAGCCCCAGCATTTT. Protein sequence: CASSHSGTSNQPQHF.

This sequence joins TRBV3-1 (or the pseudogene TRBV3-2) and TRBJ2-1, with D unclear. The CDR3 has 13 residues. Trimming left V 1 base short and J 10 bases short, with 11 bases between. The germline V gene has CDR1 LGHDT and CDR2 YNNKEL (reference sequence). The CDR3 nucleotides read TGTGCCAGCAGCCAAGCCCCCCAGGCGGAGCAGTTCTTC. Translated: CASSQAPQAEQFF.

This chain uses TRBV18 with TRBJ2-5, with a tentative D call TRBD1 (6 bases). There are 13 residues in the CDR3. In germline, CDR1 is KGHSH, CDR2 LQKENI. The V end was cut by 3 bases, the J end by 4 bases, with 9 bases between. CDR3 nucleotides: TGTGCCAGCTCACCGGACAGTTCAGAGACCCAGTACTTC. It is translated as CASSPDSSETQYF.